Each of the 29 T cell receptor beta chains below was sequenced from the same sample in a study of blood T cell repertoires in COVID-19 (dated by TCRdb to the early 2020s). The library was built by means of the immunoSEQ multiplex PCR assay. Here the immuneACCESS table is served through TCRdb, limited to in-frame sequences with V and J called. Missing clones are a known gap in these copies; in checked studies unresolved V genes cover under half, and the rest lacks a known reason. The sample contains more than 100,000 clones, about 87% of them found a single time. The ten most abundant clones make up around 3.4% of the sample. Sequencing was performed on peripheral blood. These receptors came from a woman aged 60-75 years with acute or convalescent COVID-19.

The J gene is TRBJ1-5, the V gene TRBV19; 8 positions agree with TRBD1. The length of the CDR3 is 16 residues. Germline V gene sequence: CDR1 LNHDA, CDR2 SQIVND (reference sequence). V was clipped by 5 bases and J by 4 bases; unmatched bases: 10. In nucleotides, the CDR3 is TGTGCCAGTAGTTCCCCCCGGGACAGGAGGAATCAGCCCCAGCATTTT. Translated: CASSSPRDRRNQPQHF.

V gene TRBV20-1 combines with J gene TRBJ2-6; D uncertain. The CDR3 consists of 15 residues. Trimming removed 3 bases at V and 0 bases at J, with 9 bases between. Germline CDR1 reads DFQATT; CDR2 reads SNEGSKA (reference sequence). CDR3 in amino acids: CSASSTRSGANVLTF. DNA for the CDR3: TGCAGTGCTAGTAGCACGCGCTCTGGGGCCAACGTCCTGACTTTC.

This clone appeared once. The V gene is TRBV18, the J gene TRBJ1-6; 8 bases line up with TRBD1. V lost 6 bases to trimming and J lost 9 bases; unmatched junction nucleotides: 7. The germline V gene encodes CDR1 KGHSH and CDR2 LQKENI. The CDR3 is 14 residues long. Here the CDR3 reads CASSPGQVPSPLHF. DNA of the CDR3: TGTGCCAGCTCGCCGGGACAGGTCCCTTCACCCCTCCACTTT.

This clone is a singleton in its sample. The chain links TRBV20-1 to TRBJ1-1, with D perhaps matching TRBD1 (5 bases). Trimming stripped 2 bases from V and 6 bases from J, with 7 bases between. The germline V gene has CDR1 DFQATT and CDR2 SNEGSKA (reference sequence). This CDR3 is 11 amino acids long. This CDR3 reads CSARQGPEAFF. The CDR3 nucleotides are TGCAGTGCTAGACAGGGTCCTGAAGCTTTCTTT.

The chain is built from TRBV30 and TRBJ2-2, with D possibly TRBD2 on 6 matching bases. Deletions cut 8 bases from V and 3 bases from J, with 16 bases between. CDR1 and CDR2 from the germline V gene are GTSNPN and SVGIG (reference sequence). CDR3 length equals 14 residues. CDR3 sequence reads: CATARDSHTGELFF. In DNA, the CDR3 is TGTGCCACAGCCCGGGACTCCCACACCGGGGAGCTGTTTTTT.

The V gene is TRBV19, the J gene TRBJ2-1, with TRBD2 identical over 7 bases. The CDR3 runs to 14 residues. The V and J ends lost 8 bases and 6 bases, in that order; junction bases with no gene match: 10. Germline lookup yields CDR1 LNHDA and CDR2 SQIVND (reference sequence). The CDR3 loop reads CASDLSGRTNEQFF. The DNA of the CDR3 is TGTGCCAGTGACCTTAGCGGGCGGACCAATGAGCAGTTCTTC. Full variable domain (remainder filled in from reference TRBV19 and TRBJ2-1): DGGITQSPKYLFRKEGQNVTLSCEQNLNHDAMYWYRQDPGQGLRLIYYSQIVNDFQKGDIAEGYSVSREKKESFPLTVTSAQKNPTAFYLCASDLSGRTNEQFFGPGTRLTVL.

This clone was seen more than once but under ten times. The chain is built from TRBV28 and TRBJ1-6; D gene unclear. The germline CDR1 and CDR2 sequences are MDHEN and SYDVKM. V dropped 3 bases and J dropped 8 bases, with 8 bases sitting between them. The CDR3 runs 13 residues. The CDR3 DNA reads as TGTGCCAGCAGTTTTACTTATGATTCACCCCTCCACTTT. Translating it yields CASSFTYDSPLHF.

This CDR3 reads CASLPGLFGGAGDTGELFF. The CDR3 region has the DNA TGTGCCAGCCTCCCTGGGCTTTTCGGGGGGGCCGGTGACACCGGGGAGCTGTTTTTT. This chain links TRBV28 with TRBJ2-2; TRBD2 aligns across 8 bases. Germline V gives CDR1 MDHEN, CDR2 SYDVKM. The CDR3 contains 19 residues. With V trimmed by 8 bases and J by 3 bases, 20 bases remained unmatched. The complete variable domain, with remaining parts taken from reference TRBV28 and TRBJ2-2, reads DVKVTQSSRYLVKRTGEKVFLECVQDMDHENMFWYRQDPGLGLRLIYFSYDVKMKEKGDIPEGYSVSREKKERFSLILESASTNQTSMYLCASLPGLFGGAGDTGELFFGEGSRLTVL.

The rearrangement links TRBV5-1 to TRBJ1-5, with D possibly TRBD1 on 5 matching bases. Trimming removed 3 bases at V and 6 bases at J, with 13 bases between. CDR3 length: 14 amino acids. Germline V CDR1 and CDR2: SGHRS, YFSETQ. The CDR3 nucleotides read TGCGCCAGCAGCTGGGGGGGTGACGGTCAGCCCCAGCATTTT. Protein sequence: CASSWGGDGQPQHF.

V gene TRBV3-1 (or the pseudogene TRBV3-2) combines with J gene TRBJ1-5; D is undetermined. V gave up 1 base and J gave up 7 bases, with 14 bases separating them. Germline assignment: CDR1 LGHDT and CDR2 YNNKEL (reference sequence). This CDR3 spans 15 amino acids. The chain's CDR3 is CASSQGSSGRQPQHF. The DNA of the CDR3 is TGTGCCAGCAGCCAAGGGTCCTCCGGGAGGCAGCCCCAGCATTTT.

The chain links TRBV10-1 to TRBJ2-1, with D perhaps TRBD2 (6 bases). The CDR3 spans 15 residues. Germline-derived CDR1 and CDR2 are WNHNN and SYGVQD (reference sequence). The V gene lost 6 bases and the J gene lost 6 bases, with 18 bases spanning the gap. CDR3 sequence (DNA): TGCGCCAGCAGCGAGAGCTCCGTGGGGGGCAATGAGCAGTTCTTC. Amino acids: CASSESSVGGNEQFF.

The chain uses TRBV7-2 and TRBJ1-1, with TRBD1 matching 8 bases. Germline V CDR1 and CDR2: SGHTA, FQGNSA. The CDR3 totals 14 residues. V dropped 2 bases and J dropped 5; count of bases not matched to a gene: 4. Written as DNA, the CDR3 is TGTGCCAGCAGCTTAACAGGGGGGGGAACTGAAGCTTTCTTT. Translation gives CASSLTGGGTEAFF.

This chain joins TRBV6-5 and TRBJ1-2; maybe TRBD1 (5 bases). This CDR3 contains 13 residues. The ends were cut back, 2 bases at V and 6 bases at J, with 10 bases in the middle. Germline V gives CDR1 MNHEY, CDR2 SVGAGI. In DNA form, the CDR3 reads TGTGCCAGCAGTTACGTTGGGGCCCATGGCTACACCTTC. It is translated as CASSYVGAHGYTF.

The chain links TRBV25-1 to TRBJ1-1, with D unclear. With 1 base removed from V and 1 base from J, the gap between germline ends came to 7 bases. Germline values: CDR1 MGHDK, CDR2 SYGVNS. This CDR3 spans 14 amino acids. As DNA, the CDR3 is TGTGCCAGCAGTGAATTAGCCGGGAACACTGAAGCTTTCTTT. As protein: CASSELAGNTEAFF.

The chain couples TRBV27 to TRBJ1-2; D gene ambiguous. CDR1 and CDR2 from the germline V gene are MNHEY and SMNVEV (reference sequence). V lost 5 bases to trimming and J lost 8 bases, with 18 bases between them. The CDR3 extends over 14 amino acids. The CDR3 protein is CASSPLRGLGGYTF. For the CDR3, the DNA is TGTGCCAGCAGTCCCCTAAGAGGGTTAGGGGGCTACACCTTC.

The genes are TRBV5-1 and TRBJ1-1; D is ambiguous. V was clipped by 0 bases and J by 1 base, with 7 bases between them. Germline CDR1 reads SGHRS; CDR2 reads YFSETQ. The CDR3 runs to 14 residues. Here the CDR3 reads CASSLAAGNTEAFF. The CDR3 coding sequence is TGCGCCAGCAGCTTGGCTGCAGGGAACACTGAAGCTTTCTTT. Using reference TRBV5-1 and TRBJ1-1 for the parts outside the CDR3, the full variable domain is KAGVTQTPRYLIKTRGQQVTLSCSPISGHRSVSWYQQTPGQGLQFLFEYFSETQRNKGNFPGRFSGRQFSNSRSEMNVSTLELGDSALYLCASSLAAGNTEAFFGQGTRLTVV.

In this sample, this clone turned up a few times. The rearrangement joins TRBV2 to TRBJ2-1; D unclear. The CDR3 has 11 residues. With 9 bases removed from V and 1 base from J, the gap between germline ends came to 4 bases. CDR1 SNHLY and CDR2 FYNNEI come from the germline V gene. CDR3 sequence: CASASYNEQFF. The CDR3 DNA reads as TGTGCCAGTGCGTCCTACAATGAGCAGTTCTTC.

This clone was seen more than once but under ten times. The chain uses TRBV29-1 and TRBJ1-1, with D unresolved. Germline V gene sequence: CDR1 SQVTM, CDR2 ANQGSEA. The V end lost 7 bases, the J end lost 1 base, and 4 bases lay between the germline ends. The length of the CDR3 is 10 residues. CDR3 nucleotide sequence: TGCAGCGGAGGGAACACTGAAGCTTTCTTT. This sequence encodes CSGGNTEAFF.

This sequence joins TRBV4-1 and TRBJ2-2; 13 bases are shared with TRBD2. CDR3 size: 17 residues. Germline CDR1 is MGHRA and CDR2 is YSYEKL. The ends lost 0 bases at V and 6 bases at J; junction bases unmatched: 4. CDR3 DNA sequence: TGCGCCAGCAGCCAAGAGAAGGGGACTAGCGGGGCCGGGGAGCTGTTTTTT. Translated, it gives CASSQEKGTSGAGELFF.

The rearrangement links TRBV7-8 to TRBJ1-5, with a tentative D call TRBD1 (6 bases). Trimming removed 3 bases from V and 4 bases from J, with 10 bases in between. The CDR3 loop spans 14 amino acids. Germline V gene data show CDR1 as SGHVS and CDR2 as FQNEAQ. The CDR3 DNA sequence: TGTGCCAGCAGCTTTGACAGGACGAATCAGCCCCAGCATTTT. As protein: CASSFDRTNQPQHF.

Only a few counts were recorded for this clone. The genes are TRBV7-2 and TRBJ2-1, with 11 bases matching TRBD1. CDR3 length: 15 amino acids. Germline V gives CDR1 SGHTA, CDR2 FQGNSA. The V gene end was trimmed by 6 bases and the J gene end by 2 bases; junction bases not matched to a gene: 3. For the CDR3, the DNA is TGTGCCAGCAGGAGGGACAGGGGGACCTACAATGAGCAGTTCTTC. Its translation: CASRRDRGTYNEQFF.

The CDR3 region has the DNA TGTGCCAGCAGTTTACCTCGGGGGACCCAGTACTTC. Translating gives CASSLPRGTQYF. This rearrangement joins TRBV28 to TRBJ2-5, with D perhaps matching TRBD2 (5 bases). V was pared by 2 bases and J by 7 bases, with 8 bases between. CDR3 size: 12 residues. CDR1 MDHEN and CDR2 SYDVKM come from the germline V gene.

The rearrangement links TRBV6-1 to TRBJ2-3, with TRBD2 matching over 7 bases. The CDR3 is 16 residues long. V was clipped by 2 bases and J by 2 bases; unmatched bases: 7. Germline V CDR1 and CDR2: MNHNS, SASEGT. This chain's CDR3 is CASSEKREFPTDTQYF. As DNA, the CDR3 is TGTGCCAGCAGTGAAAAGCGGGAATTTCCCACAGATACGCAGTATTTT.

The chain combines TRBV27 with TRBJ2-7; the match to TRBD1 covers 10 bases. Germline-derived CDR1 and CDR2 are MNHEY and SMNVEV (reference sequence). V trimming: 5 bases; J trimming: 3 bases; junction bases outside the gene matches: 4. The length of the CDR3 is 14 residues. DNA for the CDR3: TGTGCCAGCAGTCTCCGGGACAGGGGCTACGAGCAGTACTTC. Translated: CASSLRDRGYEQYF.

This clone has only one observation. The gene calls are TRBV18 and TRBJ2-3; 9 bases map to TRBD2. This CDR3 spans 16 amino acids. Per germline, CDR1 KGHSH and CDR2 LQKENI. J lost 2 bases, V lost 1 base, and 4 bases had no gene match. The CDR3 DNA sequence: TGTGCCAGCTCACCACTAGCGGGAGACCCCACAGATACGCAGTATTTT. It specifies CASSPLAGDPTDTQYF.

CDR3 coding DNA: TGTGCCAGCTCACAGAGTGCTGAAGCTTTCTTT. Translated: CASSQSAEAFF. The chain uses TRBV18 and TRBJ1-1; no definite D call. Trimming shortened V by 4 bases and J by 6 bases, and 6 bases separated the two germline ends. Germline V lookup: CDR1 KGHSH, CDR2 LQKENI. The CDR3 totals 11 residues.

The CDR3: CASSRPTSWVTDTQYF. CDR3 nucleotides: TGTGCCAGCAGCCGACCGACTAGCTGGGTTACAGATACGCAGTATTTT. This rearrangement joins TRBV6-2 or TRBV6-3 to TRBJ2-3, with 7 positions matching TRBD2. The CDR3 runs to 16 residues. V lost 6 bases to trimming and J lost 3 bases; unmatched junction nucleotides: 12. Looked up from germline, CDR1 is MNHEY and CDR2 is SVGEGT.

The chain is built from TRBV6-5 and TRBJ2-1; weak D call: TRBD1 (6 bases). This CDR3 is built from 11 residues. The V and J ends lost 6 bases and 13 bases respectively, with 13 bases between them. The V gene's germline CDR1 is MNHEY and CDR2 SVGAGI. The chain's CDR3 is CASRRQDPQFF. The DNA of the CDR3 is TGTGCCAGCAGGAGACAGGACCCCCAGTTCTTC.

The chain links TRBV28 to TRBJ2-5; 13 nucleotides line up with TRBD2. Trimming at V came to 6 bases and at J to 4 bases, leaving 8 bases not matched to a gene. From germline, CDR1 is MDHEN and CDR2 SYDVKM. CDR3 length: 16 amino acids. This chain's CDR3 is CASSPRLAGGRETQYF. In nucleotides, the CDR3 is TGTGCCAGCAGCCCCCGACTAGCGGGAGGACGAGAGACCCAGTACTTC. The full variable domain, in which reference TRBV28 and TRBJ2-5 provide the parts outside the CDR3, is DVKVTQSSRYLVKRTGEKVFLECVQDMDHENMFWYRQDPGLGLRLIYFSYDVKMKEKGDIPEGYSVSREKKERFSLILESASTNQTSMYLCASSPRLAGGRETQYFGPGTRLLVL.